Listed here is a single T cell receptor beta chain. What it binds is unknown. Profiling relied on immunoSEQ multiplex PCR, and the TCRdb table lists in-frame clones only, not all of them. This table holds around 20,000 clones, roughly 77% found once. These data are taken from a study of CD4 T cells in relation to SARS-CoV-2 and coronaviruses. Study in general: Negative control cultures got HIV-1 Nef peptides or no peptide.

Before the COVID-19 pandemic, during about 2011-2019, CD4+ T cells were taken from unexposed donors. The cells were cultured for about ten days before CD4+ T cells were isolated. Testing used SARS-CoV-2 S/N and four cold-coronavirus spikes on unexposed-donor CD4+ T cells, cells permitting. This sequence originates from a human donor in good health. Sample: CD4+ T cells from PBMCs, cultured in vitro.

This CDR3 reads CASTFGIRGEAFF. The CDR3 DNA is TGTGCCAGCACCTTCGGGATAAGGGGGGAAGCTTTCTTT. This sequence joins TRBV7-9 and TRBJ1-1, with D tentatively TRBD1 (6 bases). V lost 7 bases and J 8 bases, leaving 17 bases between the germline ends. The CDR3 is 13 residues long. Germline CDR1 SEHNR, CDR2 FQNEAQ (reference sequence).